The 24 T cell receptor beta chains listed next were all sequenced from one sample in a study of cytomegalovirus exposure and HLA in healthy donors (dated 2017 in TCRdb). Libraries came from the immunoSEQ multiplex PCR assay. A mixture of 60 forward primers for TCR Vbeta segments and 13 reverse primers for TCR Jbeta segments was used in the multiplex PCR. TCRdb retrieved this table from immuneACCESS and kept in-frame rearrangements only. Not all clones are present; in checked studies, unresolved V genes account for under half, and no reason is known for the remainder. This sample comprises about 78,000 clones, about 60% of them detected only once. The ten top clones hold approximately 5.7% of the sample. Sequencing was carried out using PBMCs. The receptors here all came from a young man in good health and CMV-seropositive.

This clone was seen a few times. CDR3 sequence (DNA): TGTGCCAGCAGTGTGACGGCAGGGGACTATGGCTACACCTTC. This codes for CASSVTAGDYGYTF. The chain carries TRBV6-1 and TRBJ1-2, with D possibly being TRBD1 (6 bases). CDR3 length: 14 residues. Trimming took 4 bases from V and 3 from J, leaving 12 bases between them. Germline loops: CDR1 MNHNS, CDR2 SASEGT.

V is TRBV10-1 and J is TRBJ2-7, with D tentatively TRBD1 (5 bases). Germline CDR1 reads WNHNN; CDR2 reads SYGVQD (reference sequence). The CDR3 sequence is 14 residues long. Between the trimmed V and J ends, which lost 4 bases and 5 bases, there was a span of 15 bases. CDR3 residues: CASSGSAGSHEQYF. The CDR3 DNA sequence: TGCGCCAGCAGTGGATCGGCAGGGTCCCACGAGCAGTACTTC.

The J gene is TRBJ1-6, the V gene TRBV27; the D is unclear. Germline V gene lookup returns CDR1 MNHEY and CDR2 SMNVEV (reference sequence). The CDR3 is 17 amino acids. V lost 2 bases to trimming and J lost 7 bases, with 18 bases between them. CDR3 in DNA: TGTGCCAGCAGTTTAAATTCTGGCGGAGCGCGGAATTCACCCCTCCACTTT. It yields the protein CASSLNSGGARNSPLHF.

The chain uses TRBV4-1 and TRBJ1-1, with TRBD1 as a possible D gene (6 bases). Trimming took off 1 base at V and 4 bases at J, with 7 bases between the two ends. Germline lookup yields CDR1 MGHRA and CDR2 YSYEKL. The CDR3 contains 13 residues. Here the CDR3 reads CASSQVGGTEAFF. CDR3 nucleotide sequence: TGCGCCAGCAGCCAAGTAGGGGGCACTGAAGCTTTCTTT.

The genes are TRBV7-9 and TRBJ2-7; 13 bases agree with TRBD2. In germline, CDR1 is SEHNR, CDR2 FQNEAQ (reference sequence). The CDR3 runs 15 residues. V dropped 3 bases and J dropped 7; count of bases not matched to a gene: 6. The CDR3 loop is CASSLITSGRGEQYF. CDR3 bases: TGTGCCAGCAGCTTGATCACTAGCGGGAGGGGGGAGCAGTACTTC. Drawing the rest from reference TRBV7-9 and TRBJ2-7, the complete variable domain is DTGVSQNPRHKITKRGQNVTFRCDPISEHNRLYWYRQTLGQGPEFLTYFQNEAQLEKSRLLSDRFSAERPKGSFSTLEIQRTEQGDSAMYLCASSLITSGRGEQYFGPGTRLTVT.

The chain carries TRBV2 and TRBJ2-6, with 7 bases lining up with TRBD1. Germline CDR1 and CDR2: SNHLY and FYNNEI. The CDR3 length is 16 residues. Trimming took 6 bases from V and 2 from J; bases not matched to a gene: 7. The CDR3 DNA sequence: TGTGCCAGCAGAGGGGGACAGACGCCTGGGGCCAACGTCCTGACTTTC. Protein: CASRGGQTPGANVLTF.

The chain recombines TRBV19 with TRBJ2-5; a possible D gene is TRBD1 (6 bases). V was pared by 3 bases and J by 4 bases, with 9 bases between. Germline-derived CDR1 and CDR2 are LNHDA and SQIVND (reference sequence). The CDR3 has 13 amino acids. The CDR3 nucleotides are TGTGCCAGTAGTATGGGGGCCTCAGAGACCCAGTACTTC. Translating gives CASSMGASETQYF.

This clone was seen a handful of times. The CDR3 sequence is CASSNLDSAKNIQYF. The CDR3 region has the DNA TGTGCCAGCAGCAACTTAGATTCAGCCAAAAACATTCAGTACTTC. V usage is TRBV5-4 and J usage is TRBJ2-4; D remains ambiguous. The CDR3 is 15 amino acids. CDR1 and CDR2 (germline): SGHNT, YYREEE (reference sequence). V lost 4 bases and J 0 bases, leaving 11 bases between the germline ends.

The V call is TRBV7-4, the J call TRBJ1-1, with 10 positions matching TRBD1. The CDR3 spans 16 residues. Losses at the gene ends were 5 bases for V and 5 bases for J; bases not matched to a gene: 11. Germline CDR1 and CDR2: SGHVT and SQSDAQ. CDR3: CASSPHLGQGRTEAFF. In DNA, the CDR3 is TGTGCCAGCAGCCCGCACCTGGGACAGGGGAGAACTGAAGCTTTCTTT. The variable domain in full, completed from reference TRBV7-4 and TRBJ1-1, reads GAGVSQSPRYKVAKRGRDVALRCDSISGHVTLYWYRQTLGQGSEVLTYSQSDAQRDKSGRPSGRFSAERPERSVSTLKIQRTEQGDSAVYLCASSPHLGQGRTEAFFGQGTRLTVV.

The V call is TRBV7-2, the J call TRBJ2-3; 11 bases fit TRBD2. The V gene end was trimmed by 0 bases and the J gene end by 0 bases; junction bases not matched to a gene: 17. This CDR3 has 22 amino acids. The germline gives CDR1 SGHTA, CDR2 FQGNSA. The CDR3 spells CASSLAVLAGALTATSTDTQYF. In nucleotides, the CDR3 is TGTGCCAGCAGCTTAGCTGTACTAGCGGGAGCCCTCACGGCCACTAGCACAGATACGCAGTATTTT.

This clone was counted only a few times. The genes are TRBV4-2 and TRBJ2-7; 14 nucleotides match TRBD2. Trimming took 1 base from V and 4 from J; bases not matched to a gene: 3. The CDR3 has 16 residues. CDR1 and CDR2 (germline): LGHNA, YNFKEQ. The CDR3 loop is CASSQVGTSGSYEQYF. DNA of the CDR3: TGTGCCAGCAGCCAAGTGGGGACTAGCGGGAGTTACGAGCAGTACTTC.

The chain carries TRBV5-5 and TRBJ2-3, with D possibly matching TRBD2 (7 bases). Germline values: CDR1 SGHKS, CDR2 YYEKEE (reference sequence). The V gene lost 4 bases and the J gene lost 4 bases, with 22 bases spanning the gap. This CDR3 region has 17 residues. The chain's CDR3 is CASSVRGGGAESDTQYF. The CDR3 nucleotides are TGTGCCAGCAGCGTTCGGGGTGGGGGGGCAGAGTCAGATACGCAGTATTTT. Combining the CDR3 with reference TRBV5-5 and TRBJ2-3 gives the whole variable domain DAGVTQSPTHLIKTRGQQVTLRCSPISGHKSVSWYQQVLGQGPQFIFQYYEKEERGRGNFPDRFSARQFPNYSSELNVNALLLGDSALYLCASSVRGGGAESDTQYFGPGTRLTVL.

The chain links TRBV25-1 to TRBJ2-7; tentatively, D is TRBD2 (5 bases). V was pared by 0 bases and J by 6 bases, with 15 bases between. The CDR3 covers 15 residues. CDR1 and CDR2 (germline): MGHDK, SYGVNS. This chain's CDR3 is CASSEYRGEEAEQYF. CDR3 sequence (DNA): TGTGCCAGCAGTGAATATCGGGGTGAGGAGGCCGAGCAGTACTTC.

The V and J genes are TRBV5-8 and TRBJ2-7, with D perhaps TRBD2 (6 bases). V was cut by 6 bases and J by 1 base, with 17 bases left in between. The CDR3 runs to 15 residues. Germline CDR1 SGHTS, CDR2 YDEGEE. The CDR3 DNA follows: TGTGCCAGCACCCCGCGGGGCGTTCCTTCCTACGAGCAGTACTTC. Its translation: CASTPRGVPSYEQYF.

V usage is TRBV2 and J usage is TRBJ2-7, with 12 nucleotides matching TRBD1. The V gene end was trimmed by 1 base and the J gene end by 6 bases; junction bases not matched to a gene: 4. The CDR3 contains 15 residues. CDR1 and CDR2 (germline): SNHLY, FYNNEI. The CDR3 is CASSEGGTGGLEQYF. The CDR3 coding sequence is TGTGCCAGCAGTGAAGGGGGGACAGGGGGCCTCGAGCAGTACTTC.

The chain employs TRBV12-5 and TRBJ1-1, with TRBD1 matching 7 bases. This CDR3 is built from 13 residues. The J segment lost 3 bases and the V segment lost 6 bases, leaving 4 bases of the junction unmatched. Germline V gene lookup returns CDR1 LGHNT and CDR2 FRNRAP. CDR3 nucleotides: TGTGCTAGTGGGAGGGACAGATACACTGAAGCTTTCTTT. Encoded protein: CASGRDRYTEAFF.

The chain couples TRBV6-1 to TRBJ2-7; TRBD1 might be the D (5 bases). CDR3 length equals 15 residues. With 1 base removed from V and 0 bases from J, the gap between germline ends came to 10 bases. Germline CDR1 reads MNHNS; CDR2 reads SASEGT. In DNA form, the CDR3 reads TGTGCCAGCAGTGAAGGAGGCAGGGACTCCTACGAGCAGTACTTC. It yields the protein CASSEGGRDSYEQYF.

The chain recombines TRBV5-1 with TRBJ1-2; perhaps TRBD1 as D (5 bases). The CDR3 has 13 amino acids. Germline V gene sequence: CDR1 SGHRS, CDR2 YFSETQ. The V and J ends lost 4 bases and 5 bases respectively, with 12 bases between them. The CDR3 nucleotides are TGCGCCAGCAGCATAGCTGGGACTTATGGCTACACCTTC. It encodes CASSIAGTYGYTF.

This clone was detected only a few times. This rearrangement joins TRBV7-6 to TRBJ2-3, with 12 bases identical to TRBD2. The CDR3 has 14 amino acids. The J segment lost 6 bases and the V segment lost 5 bases, leaving 3 bases of the junction unmatched. Germline values: CDR1 SGHVS, CDR2 FNYEAQ. CDR3 DNA sequence: TGTGCCAGCAGCCGACTAGCGGGAGTGGATACGCAGTATTTT. This codes for CASSRLAGVDTQYF. Looking up the rest from reference TRBV7-6 and TRBJ2-3 gives the full variable domain: GAGVSQSPRYKVTKRGQDVALRCDPISGHVSLYWYRQALGQGPEFLTYFNYEAQQDKSGLPNDRFSAERPEGSISTLTIQRTEQRDSAMYRCASSRLAGVDTQYFGPGTRLTVL.

The genes are TRBV6-4 and TRBJ2-3, with TRBD2 identical over 7 bases. V shed 6 bases, J shed 4 bases, and the junction held 7 bases outside the gene matches. CDR1 is MRHNA, CDR2 SNTAGT, per germline. The CDR3 is 14 amino acids. CDR3 DNA: TGTGCCAGCAGCGACCGACTAGCATCAGATACGCAGTATTTT. Protein sequence: CASSDRLASDTQYF.

This sequence joins TRBV28 and TRBJ1-1; D gene unclear. Germline V lookup: CDR1 MDHEN, CDR2 SYDVKM. Trimming took 6 bases from V and 4 from J, leaving 18 bases between them. This CDR3 has 15 amino acids. In DNA form, the CDR3 reads TGTGCCAGCAGCTTTCACGAGGGAGGGATCACTGAAGCTTTCTTT. Residues: CASSFHEGGITEAFF.

This chain links TRBV19 with TRBJ2-7, with TRBD2 as a possible D gene (5 bases). Trimming removed 6 bases at V and 2 bases at J, with 14 bases between. This CDR3 region has 14 residues. Germline CDR1 LNHDA, CDR2 SQIVND (reference sequence). The DNA of the CDR3 is TGTGCCAGTAGCAGCGGATTAGCCCCCTACGAGCAGTACTTC. Amino acid sequence: CASSSGLAPYEQYF.

This chain joins TRBV9 and TRBJ1-1, with 8 bases fitting TRBD1. The ends lost 3 bases at V and 3 bases at J; junction bases unmatched: 7. This CDR3 is built from 15 residues. Germline-derived CDR1 and CDR2 are SGDLS and YYNGEE. CDR3 DNA: TGTGCCAGCAGCGCAGGGGACAGGCTGGACACTGAAGCTTTCTTT. Its translation: CASSAGDRLDTEAFF.

This chain joins TRBV5-4 and TRBJ2-3; 9 bases fit TRBD2. The length of the CDR3 is 14 residues. With 4 bases clipped from V and 4 bases from J, the junction kept 4 bases outside the gene matches. The germline gives CDR1 SGHNT, CDR2 YYREEE (reference sequence). CDR3 sequence (DNA): TGTGCCAGCAGCAGAGCGGGAGGTGCAGATACGCAGTATTTT. Translated, it gives CASSRAGGADTQYF.